The 31 T cell receptor beta chains reported below all come from one sample, sequenced in a study of PD-1 blockade in classical Hodgkin lymphoma (dated by TCRdb to the early 2020s). Read against the paper, the sample's time point label means: cycle 1 day 1 (C1D1), immediately before nivolumab initiation. Every trial patient had relapsed following autologous stem cell transplantation, and prior brentuximab vedotin exposure was what differed among cohorts A, B and C. The method was the immunoSEQ multiplex PCR assay. TCRdb took this table from immuneACCESS and kept in-frame rearrangements with V and J called. Such tables lack part of the clones; where checked against another copy, unresolved V genes explain under half of the gap, and the rest is unexplained. The sample profile shows 11,000 or so clones; around 80% of them were found once. About 37% of the sample belongs to the ten largest clones. This specimen was peripheral blood mononuclear cells (PBMCs), taken at baseline. The receptors originated from a human donor with classical Hodgkin lymphoma.

CDR3 coding DNA: TGTGCCAGCAGTGAAGCTAGGTTTAGGGGGGACACCGGGGAGCTGTTTTTT. Translating it yields CASSEARFRGDTGELFF. J is TRBJ2-2 and V is TRBV2; D tentatively reads TRBD1 or TRBD2 (6 bases each). Germline V gene lookup returns CDR1 SNHLY and CDR2 FYNNEI. This CDR3 region has 17 residues. The ends were cut back, 0 bases at V and 3 bases at J, with 14 bases in the middle.

The chain is built from TRBV5-5 and TRBJ2-3, with D maybe TRBD1 (6 bases). The CDR3 totals 14 residues. Germline-derived CDR1 and CDR2 are SGHKS and YYEKEE (reference sequence). Trimming pared 3 bases from V and 2 bases from J, leaving 10 bases between. CDR3 sequence: CASSWDTNTDTQYF. The DNA of the CDR3 is TGTGCCAGCAGCTGGGACACAAACACAGATACGCAGTATTTT.

This chain joins TRBV7-9 and TRBJ2-2; perhaps TRBD1 as D (6 bases). The CDR3 spans 16 residues. V shed 4 bases and J shed 0 bases, with 12 bases lying between them. Germline CDR1 SEHNR, CDR2 FQNEAQ (reference sequence). This CDR3 is CASSSRGSANTGELFF. In DNA, the CDR3 is TGTGCCAGCAGCTCGAGGGGGAGCGCGAACACCGGGGAGCTGTTTTTT.

The rearrangement uses TRBV29-1 and TRBJ1-2; 8 nucleotides align to TRBD1. Trimming removed 3 bases from V and 4 bases from J; junction bases left unmatched: 13. CDR3 length: 16 amino acids. Germline lookup yields CDR1 SQVTM and CDR2 ANQGSEA. The CDR3 bases are TGCAGCGTTGATCCGACAGGGGCAGGGGCTCTCTATGGCTACACCTTC. This sequence encodes CSVDPTGAGALYGYTF.

This chain links TRBV19 with TRBJ2-2; maybe TRBD1 (5 bases). The CDR3 is 15 residues long. The germline gives CDR1 LNHDA, CDR2 SQIVND (reference sequence). V lost 3 bases and J lost 5, with 13 bases in between. The CDR3 sequence is CASSIRGGSTGELFF. The CDR3 bases are TGTGCCAGTAGTATTAGGGGCGGTTCGACCGGGGAGCTGTTTTTT.

This clone is judged medium-sized. The V gene is TRBV27, the J gene TRBJ1-2; tentatively, D is TRBD1 (5 bases). This CDR3 spans 13 amino acids. V gave up 3 bases and J gave up 9 bases, with 14 bases separating them. Germline assignment: CDR1 MNHEY and CDR2 SMNVEV (reference sequence). Here the CDR3 reads CASSFTAGGRYTF. The CDR3 DNA follows: TGTGCCAGCAGTTTCACGGCCGGGGGTCGCTACACCTTC.

The chain carries TRBV6-1 and TRBJ1-2, with a possible D match to TRBD1 (5 bases). Germline V gene lookup returns CDR1 MNHNS and CDR2 SASEGT. This CDR3 is 12 amino acids long. V lost 4 bases and J lost 6, with 9 bases in between. The CDR3 here is CASSVTADGYTF. The CDR3 DNA follows: TGTGCCAGCAGTGTGACAGCTGATGGCTACACCTTC.

This chain joins TRBV5-8 and TRBJ2-5, with a weak D call TRBD1 (5 bases). The DNA end is a closer match to TRBJ2-7, so the J assignment may be wrong. The CDR3 has 16 residues. CDR1 SGHTS and CDR2 YDEGEE come from the germline V gene. The CDR3 spells CASSLGKSRTSGEQYF. Written as DNA, the CDR3 is TGTGCCAGCAGCTTGGGTAAATCAAGGACATCGGGCGAGCAGTACTTC.

The chain uses TRBV29-1 and TRBJ2-5; D gene unclear. V was trimmed by 4 bases and J by 1 base, leaving 7 bases between them. CDR3 length equals 12 residues. Germline lookup yields CDR1 SQVTM and CDR2 ANQGSEA. CDR3 DNA: TGCAGCGTTGGAAGGGCCCAAGAGACCCAGTACTTC. The encoded protein is CSVGRAQETQYF.

The chain is built from TRBV5-1 and TRBJ1-2; 10 bases line up with TRBD1. Germline CDR1 and CDR2: SGHRS and YFSETQ. This CDR3 is 14 amino acids long. The junction had 5 bases not matched to a gene; V was cut back by 3 bases and J by 6 bases. In DNA, the CDR3 is TGCGCCAGCAGCTCAACCGGGACAGGGGATGGCTACACCTTC. Protein: CASSSTGTGDGYTF. The whole variable domain, remainder taken from reference TRBV5-1 and TRBJ1-2, is KAGVTQTPRYLIKTRGQQVTLSCSPISGHRSVSWYQQTPGQGLQFLFEYFSETQRNKGNFPGRFSGRQFSNSRSEMNVSTLELGDSALYLCASSSTGTGDGYTFGSGTRLTVV.

This rearrangement joins TRBV4-2 to TRBJ1-5; tentative D call: TRBD1 (5 bases). Germline values: CDR1 LGHNA, CDR2 YNFKEQ. The CDR3 extends over 15 amino acids. The V end lost 4 bases, the J end lost 2 bases, and 12 bases lay between the germline ends. The CDR3 nucleotides are TGTGCCAGCAGCCGCACAACAGGTGGCAATCAGCCCCAGCATTTT. Protein: CASSRTTGGNQPQHF.

CDR3 region: CASSLGSGGETQYF. Here the CDR3 DNA reads TGTGCCAGCAGCCTGGGGTCGGGGGGGGAGACCCAGTACTTC. The rearrangement uses TRBV7-6 and TRBJ2-5; 8 nucleotides match TRBD2. The CDR3 sequence is 14 residues long. V gave up 5 bases and J gave up 5 bases; unmatched junction bases: 7. Germline V lookup: CDR1 SGHVS, CDR2 FNYEAQ.

Details on this clone: The identical CDR3 is also encoded by other nucleotide sequences in the sample. The chain joins TRBV6-1 to TRBJ1-5; D remains unclear. Per the germline V gene, CDR1 is MNHNS and CDR2 is SASEGT. Trimming removed 6 bases from V and 0 bases from J, with 9 bases in between. This CDR3 has 14 residues. The CDR3 reads CASSPNYSNQPQHF. The CDR3 DNA follows: TGTGCCAGCAGCCCTAACTATAGCAATCAGCCCCAGCATTTT.

The count of this clone is one. The DNA for the CDR3 is TGCGCCAGCAGGGACGGTAGGGGGCGGGACACTGAAGCTTTCTTT. The encoded protein is CASRDGRGRDTEAFF. The chain has TRBV10-2 and TRBJ1-1; 7 bases map to TRBD1. After removal of 6 bases from V and 3 bases from J, the junction contained 10 bases not matched to a gene. The CDR3 spans 15 residues. Germline V gene lookup returns CDR1 WSHSY and CDR2 SAAADI.

CDR3 sequence reads: CASRRPGAGANVLTF. The CDR3 DNA reads TGTGCCAGCAGGCGCCCAGGGGCTGGGGCCAACGTCCTGACTTTC. This chain uses TRBV27 with TRBJ2-6; a weak D match, TRBD1 (6 bases). Trimming took 6 bases from V and 2 from J, leaving 11 bases between them. Germline V gene sequence: CDR1 MNHEY, CDR2 SMNVEV (reference sequence). This CDR3 has 15 amino acids.

CDR3 sequence reads: CASSQDLRTEGQKLFF. CDR3 DNA sequence: TGTGCCAGCAGCCAAGATCTGCGCACCGAGGGTCAAAAACTGTTTTTT. The chain recombines TRBV4-2 with TRBJ1-4, with no clear D. Germline-derived CDR1 and CDR2 are LGHNA and YNFKEQ. V dropped 0 bases and J dropped 9 bases, with 17 bases sitting between them. The CDR3 sequence is 16 residues long.

The rearrangement links TRBV18 to TRBJ2-3; 7 bases line up with TRBD1. Germline V gene data show CDR1 as KGHSH and CDR2 as LQKENI. The CDR3 covers 16 residues. With V trimmed by 5 bases and J by 4 bases, 12 bases remained unmatched. DNA for the CDR3: TGTGCCAGCTCAACAGATCCGACAGGGCTGGCAGATACGCAGTATTTT. Its protein is CASSTDPTGLADTQYF.

The genes are TRBV28 and TRBJ1-5, with TRBD1 matching 7 bases. CDR3 size: 18 residues. V lost 5 bases, J lost 0 bases, and 13 bases stayed unmatched. Germline CDR1 reads MDHEN; CDR2 reads SYDVKM. CDR3 sequence (DNA): TGTGCCAGCAGTCTTCGCCGGGACAGCGGCTATAGCAATCAGCCCCAGCATTTT. Amino acid sequence: CASSLRRDSGYSNQPQHF.

The chain links TRBV2 to TRBJ2-7; the D gene is possibly TRBD1 (5 bases). This CDR3 spans 14 amino acids. The V gene lost 5 bases and the J gene lost 1 base, with 12 bases spanning the gap. Germline values: CDR1 SNHLY, CDR2 FYNNEI. The CDR3 DNA reads TGTGCCAGCAGTCCGCACCCAGGGTCCTACGAGCAGTACTTC. Protein product: CASSPHPGSYEQYF.

This clone was picked up one time. The V call is TRBV19, the J call TRBJ2-2, with 7 bases fitting TRBD1. Trimming at V came to 6 bases and at J to 4 bases, leaving 8 bases not matched to a gene. The CDR3 length is 15 residues. In germline, CDR1 is LNHDA, CDR2 SQIVND (reference sequence). CDR3 loop: CASSRSGGVTGELFF. The CDR3 bases are TGTGCCAGTAGCCGCTCAGGGGGAGTCACCGGGGAGCTGTTTTTT.

V usage is TRBV5-1 and J usage is TRBJ2-1; the match to TRBD1 covers 8 bases. CDR1 and CDR2 from the germline V gene are SGHRS and YFSETQ. CDR3 length equals 16 residues. The trim removed 0 bases at V and 2 bases at J, leaving 4 bases unmatched. The CDR3 spells CASSLAPGQAYNEQFF. The CDR3 nucleotides are TGCGCCAGCAGCTTGGCTCCGGGACAGGCCTACAATGAGCAGTTCTTC.

The chain is built from TRBV7-8 and TRBJ1-4; D remains unclear. The germline CDR1 and CDR2 sequences are SGHVS and FQNEAQ. With 5 bases removed from V and 8 bases from J, the gap between germline ends came to 18 bases. The CDR3 covers 15 residues. This CDR3 reads CASSLSGGGYEKLFF. The DNA of the CDR3 is TGTGCCAGCAGCCTTTCCGGAGGAGGCTACGAAAAACTGTTTTTT.

The chain carries TRBV28 and TRBJ2-7; 16 bases are shared with TRBD2. J was trimmed by 2 bases and V by 4 bases; bases with no gene match: 5. Germline CDR1 and CDR2: MDHEN and SYDVKM. CDR3 length: 17 residues. The CDR3 spells CASSSGTSGGVPYEQYF. CDR3 sequence (DNA): TGTGCCAGCAGTTCCGGGACTAGCGGGGGGGTGCCCTACGAGCAGTACTTC. The whole variable domain, remainder taken from reference TRBV28 and TRBJ2-7, is DVKVTQSSRYLVKRTGEKVFLECVQDMDHENMFWYRQDPGLGLRLIYFSYDVKMKEKGDIPEGYSVSREKKERFSLILESASTNQTSMYLCASSSGTSGGVPYEQYFGPGTRLTVT.

This clone was seen just once. The rearrangement links TRBV15 to TRBJ2-1; 8 bases fit TRBD2. CDR3 size: 18 residues. The ends lost 0 bases at V and 7 bases at J; junction bases unmatched: 14. Germline values: CDR1 LNHNV, CDR2 YYDKDF (reference sequence). CDR3 bases: TGTGCCACCAGCAGAGATCGAGGAGCGGGGGCCCGGGCAAATGAGCAGTTCTTC. Protein product: CATSRDRGAGARANEQFF.

The rearrangement joins TRBV7-3 to TRBJ1-5; weak D call: TRBD1 (5 bases). Germline CDR1 reads SGHTA; CDR2 reads FQGTGA. Deletions cut 6 bases from V and 4 bases from J, with 10 bases between. The CDR3 is 13 amino acids. The CDR3 sequence: CASSRGANQPQHF. The CDR3 DNA is TGTGCCAGCAGTCGCGGGGCAAATCAGCCCCAGCATTTT.

The V call is TRBV2, the J call TRBJ2-3; TRBD2 aligns across 8 bases. V dropped 4 bases and J dropped 3; count of bases not matched to a gene: 18. CDR3 length: 19 residues. Germline V gene sequence: CDR1 SNHLY, CDR2 FYNNEI. The CDR3 region is CASSGGGLAGWYGTDTQYF. The CDR3 DNA reads as TGTGCCAGCAGTGGAGGAGGTTTAGCGGGGTGGTACGGGACAGATACGCAGTATTTT.

V gene TRBV5-1 combines with J gene TRBJ1-3, with TRBD1 matching over 8 bases. The V segment lost 0 bases and the J segment 2 bases; nucleotides outside the gene matches: 1. This CDR3 contains 15 residues. CDR1 and CDR2 (germline): SGHRS, YFSETQ. CDR3 sequence reads: CASSLDRGAGNTIYF. The CDR3 nucleotides are TGCGCCAGCAGCTTGGACAGGGGGGCTGGAAACACCATATATTTT.

V usage is TRBV6-6 and J usage is TRBJ2-6, with D unclear. The germline V and J ends were trimmed by 5 bases and 1 base, with 12 bases remaining between them. The CDR3 is made up of 16 amino acids. CDR1 is MNHNY, CDR2 SVGAGI, per germline (reference sequence). The CDR3 region is CASSANRRSGANVLTF. The CDR3 DNA sequence: TGTGCCAGCAGTGCAAACCGTCGATCTGGGGCCAACGTCCTGACTTTC.

The chain has TRBV7-9 and TRBJ2-2; 11 bases map to TRBD2. The CDR3 length is 15 residues. V gave up 5 bases and J gave up 6 bases; unmatched junction bases: 5. Germline CDR1 SEHNR, CDR2 FQNEAQ (reference sequence). CDR3 coding DNA: TGTGCCAGCAGCGGTAGCGGGGGGGTTGCCGGGGAGCTGTTTTTT. Encoded protein: CASSGSGGVAGELFF.

The chain is built from TRBV15 and TRBJ2-6; perhaps D is TRBD1 or TRBD2 (6 bases each). V lost 3 bases and J 7 bases, leaving 16 bases between the germline ends. Germline V gene data show CDR1 as LNHNV and CDR2 as YYDKDF (reference sequence). The CDR3 is made up of 16 amino acids. CDR3 in amino acids: CATSSPGEVTANVLTF. The CDR3, as DNA: TGTGCCACCAGCAGCCCAGGGGAGGTTACAGCCAACGTCCTGACTTTC.

The chain couples TRBV4-1 to TRBJ1-5; perhaps TRBD1 as D (5 bases). This CDR3 is built from 16 residues. The V end was cut by 0 bases, the J end by 2 bases, with 11 bases between. Germline CDR1 and CDR2: MGHRA and YSYEKL. The CDR3 region has the DNA TGCGCCAGCAGCCAAGATGGGGGAATTGGCAATCAGCCCCAGCATTTT. Amino acids: CASSQDGGIGNQPQHF.